This passage covers 17 T cell receptor beta chains from one sample sequenced in a study of cytomegalovirus exposure and HLA in healthy donors. The PCR employed 60 Vbeta primers together with 13 Jbeta primers. Assay: immunoSEQ multiplex PCR; the TCRdb copy retains only in-frame clones and omits some. The sample contains 110,000 or so clones, about 78% of which appear only once. The specimen sequenced was PBMCs. The origin of the receptors is a woman in her forties in good health and CMV-seropositive.

The V gene is TRBV5-1, the J gene TRBJ2-2; perhaps TRBD1 as D (5 bases). V lost 0 bases and J 6 bases, leaving 12 bases between the germline ends. The germline gives CDR1 SGHRS, CDR2 YFSETQ. The CDR3 is 15 amino acids. Here the CDR3 reads CASSLVAGKAGELFF. The CDR3, as DNA: TGCGCCAGCAGCTTGGTAGCAGGGAAAGCCGGGGAGCTGTTTTTT.

The rearrangement uses TRBV5-1 and TRBJ2-5, with D possibly TRBD1 on 5 matching bases. Trimming pared 0 bases from V and 5 bases from J, leaving 14 bases between. The CDR3 totals 15 residues. CDR1 and CDR2 (germline): SGHRS, YFSETQ. The CDR3 region has the DNA TGCGCCAGCAGCTTGGCTACAGGACCCCCCGAGACCCAGTACTTC. This gives the protein CASSLATGPPETQYF.

The chain is built from TRBV6-1 and TRBJ1-1; weak D call: TRBD1 (6 bases). Looked up from germline, CDR1 is MNHNS and CDR2 is SASEGT. This CDR3 is built from 13 residues. Trimming shortened V by 4 bases and J by 7 bases, and 13 bases separated the two germline ends. The CDR3 region is CASSALQGCEAFF. The CDR3 DNA reads as TGTGCCAGCAGTGCCCTACAGGGTTGTGAAGCTTTCTTT.

The chain carries TRBV19 and TRBJ2-7; D gene uncertain. The germline CDR1 and CDR2 sequences are LNHDA and SQIVND (reference sequence). V was pared by 1 base and J by 4 bases, with 5 bases between. The CDR3 is made up of 12 amino acids. The CDR3 is CASSIVGYEQYF. In DNA, the CDR3 is TGTGCCAGTAGTATAGTCGGGTACGAGCAGTACTTC.

V usage is TRBV21-1 and J usage is TRBJ1-2; TRBD1 is the table's D call, not checked against the DNA. TRBV21-1 is noted as a pseudogene. CDR3 size: 16 residues. In nucleotides, the CDR3 is TGTGCCAGCAGCAAGACAGATGGACAGGGGGCGCTTGGCTACACCTTC. Protein sequence: CASSKTDGQGALGYTF.

The gene calls are TRBV12-5 and TRBJ2-7; 7 positions match TRBD1. Looked up from germline, CDR1 is LGHNT and CDR2 is FRNRAP. The length of the CDR3 is 15 residues. J was trimmed by 1 base and V by 0 bases; bases with no gene match: 3. Written as DNA, the CDR3 is TGTGCTAGTGGTTTGGTACGGGACAGATCCTACGAGCAGTACTTC. The encoded protein is CASGLVRDRSYEQYF.

This chain connects TRBV6-5 to TRBJ1-5, with D maybe TRBD1 (5 bases). Trimming removed 6 bases from V and 1 base from J, with 13 bases in between. Germline CDR1 is MNHEY and CDR2 is SVGAGI. CDR3 length: 15 residues. The CDR3 reads CASRPQGGSNQPQHF. The DNA of the CDR3 is TGTGCCAGCAGACCTCAGGGAGGGAGCAATCAGCCCCAGCATTTT.

This clone showed up just once. The V call is TRBV28, the J call TRBJ1-5; D ambiguous. Germline CDR1 reads MDHEN; CDR2 reads SYDVKM. This CDR3 comprises 12 residues. V shed 4 bases and J shed 7 bases, with 8 bases lying between them. The CDR3: CASSWAKQPQHF. CDR3 sequence (DNA): TGTGCCAGCAGTTGGGCGAAGCAGCCCCAGCATTTT.

The chain employs TRBV6-5 and TRBJ1-1; the D gene is possibly TRBD1 (6 bases). V lost 5 bases and J 6 bases, leaving 16 bases between the germline ends. Germline V gene sequence: CDR1 MNHEY, CDR2 SVGAGI. The CDR3 consists of 14 residues. CDR3 bases: TGTGCCAGCAGTCCAAGGGTGGGGGCCTCTGAAGCTTTCTTT. Its translation: CASSPRVGASEAFF.

The chain uses TRBV14 and TRBJ1-2; D might be TRBD1 (5 bases). The CDR3 runs 15 residues. V lost 0 bases and J 2 bases, leaving 10 bases between the germline ends. Per the germline V gene, CDR1 is SGHDN and CDR2 is FVKESK. DNA for the CDR3: TGTGCCAGCAGCCAAGAGGCGGGACGGAACTATGGCTACACCTTC. Translated, it gives CASSQEAGRNYGYTF.

V and J are TRBV27 and TRBJ1-4, with D perhaps matching TRBD1 (6 bases). CDR1 is MNHEY, CDR2 SMNVEV, per germline (reference sequence). V was pared by 2 bases and J by 0 bases, with 19 bases between. The CDR3 has 19 amino acids. The CDR3 spells CASSLRSYPGDATNEKLFF. The CDR3 DNA follows: TGTGCCAGCAGTTTACGGAGTTACCCAGGGGATGCAACTAATGAAAAACTGTTTTTT. Complete variable domain (other parts from reference TRBV27 and TRBJ1-4): EAQVTQNPRYLITVTGKKLTVTCSQNMNHEYMSWYRQDPGLGLRQIYYSMNVEVTDKGDVPEGYKVSRKEKRNFPLILESPSPNQTSLYFCASSLRSYPGDATNEKLFFGSGTQLSVL.

This chain's CDR3 is CASSADRGGTEAFF. CDR3 nucleotides: TGTGCCAGCAGTGCCGACAGGGGGGGCACTGAAGCTTTCTTT. The gene calls are TRBV2 and TRBJ1-1, with TRBD1 matching over 9 bases. The CDR3 is made up of 14 amino acids. The J segment lost 4 bases and the V segment lost 4 bases, leaving 4 bases of the junction unmatched. Looked up from germline, CDR1 is SNHLY and CDR2 is FYNNEI.

The chain recombines TRBV9 with TRBJ1-5; D is uncertain. The CDR3 sequence is 13 residues long. V was trimmed by 4 bases and J by 6 bases, leaving 11 bases between them. CDR1 and CDR2 (germline): SGDLS, YYNGEE. The CDR3 DNA follows: TGTGCCAGCAGCCCTCTCGAGGGTCAGCCCCAGCATTTT. Protein product: CASSPLEGQPQHF.

The CDR3 DNA is TGTGCCAGCAGTGCACCCGGGAGCCCCAGCAATGAGCAGTTCTTC. As protein: CASSAPGSPSNEQFF. The V call is TRBV6-1, the J call TRBJ2-1, with TRBD2 as a possible D gene (6 bases). The CDR3 length is 15 residues. With 4 bases removed from V and 6 bases from J, the gap between germline ends came to 16 bases. CDR1 and CDR2 from the germline V gene are MNHNS and SASEGT.

V gene TRBV19 combines with J gene TRBJ1-5; D is possibly TRBD1 (5 bases). This CDR3 has 16 residues. Germline values: CDR1 LNHDA, CDR2 SQIVND (reference sequence). V lost 5 bases and J lost 0, with 14 bases in between. The CDR3 reads CASSVTGGYSNQPQHF. Written as DNA, the CDR3 is TGTGCCAGTAGTGTAACCGGGGGATATAGCAATCAGCCCCAGCATTTT.

The J gene is TRBJ1-6, the V gene TRBV5-1, with D perhaps TRBD1 (5 bases). Germline CDR1 and CDR2: SGHRS and YFSETQ. Trimming removed 0 bases at V and 7 bases at J, with 14 bases between. This CDR3 is 16 amino acids long. Here the CDR3 DNA reads TGCGCCAGCAGCTTGGGGGGGGAACGCAGGAATTCACCCCTCCACTTT. Its translation: CASSLGGERRNSPLHF.

The chain recombines TRBV5-1 with TRBJ2-7; TRBD2 aligns across 11 bases. After removal of 5 bases from V and 3 bases from J, the junction contained 4 bases not matched to a gene. Germline V gene lookup returns CDR1 SGHRS and CDR2 YFSETQ. This CDR3 is built from 14 residues. This CDR3 reads CASRGLAEYYEQYF. The CDR3 bases are TGCGCCAGCAGGGGACTAGCGGAATACTACGAGCAGTACTTC.